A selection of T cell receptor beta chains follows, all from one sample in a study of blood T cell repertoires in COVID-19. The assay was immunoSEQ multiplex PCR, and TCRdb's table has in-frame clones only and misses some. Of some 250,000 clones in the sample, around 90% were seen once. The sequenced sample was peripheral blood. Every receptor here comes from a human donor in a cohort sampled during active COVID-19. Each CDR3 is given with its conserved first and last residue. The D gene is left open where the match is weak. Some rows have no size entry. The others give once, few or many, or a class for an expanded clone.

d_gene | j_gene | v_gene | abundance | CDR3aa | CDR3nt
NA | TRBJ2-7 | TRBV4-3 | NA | CASSQEHVYEQYF | TGCGCCAGCAGCCAAGAACACGTTTACGAGCAGTACTTC
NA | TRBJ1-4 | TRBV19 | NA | CASSIGEGWDEKLFF | TGTGCCAGTAGTATCGGCGAGGGTTGGGATGAAAAACTGTTTTTT
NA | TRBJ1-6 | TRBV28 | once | CAIRMTGGKVSPLHF | TGTGCCATCCGGATGACCGGAGGGAAGGTGTCACCCCTCCACTTT
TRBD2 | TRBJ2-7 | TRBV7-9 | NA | CASSLSGGPYEQYF | TGTGCCAGCAGCCTAAGCGGGGGGCCCTACGAGCAGTACTTC
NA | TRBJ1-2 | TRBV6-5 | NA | CASSYSMGGRGYGYTF | TGTGCCAGCAGTTACTCGATGGGGGGGCGCGGCTATGGCTACACCTTC
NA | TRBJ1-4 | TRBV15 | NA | CATRHPRGSNEKLFF | TGTGCCACCAGGCACCCGAGGGGGAGTAATGAAAAACTGTTTTTT
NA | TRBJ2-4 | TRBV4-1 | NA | CASSHPPQYF | TGCGCCAGCAGCCATCCCCCGCAGTACTTC
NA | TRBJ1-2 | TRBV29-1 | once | CTALTGISSGYTF | TGCACCGCTTTAACAGGGATCTCTTCTGGCTACACCTTC
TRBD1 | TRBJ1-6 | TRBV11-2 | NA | CASSLDVGGGTGSPLHF | TGTGCCAGCAGCTTAGATGTGGGAGGGGGGACAGGATCACCCCTCCACTTT
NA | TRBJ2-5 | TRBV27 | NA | CASSPGLGRETQYF | TGTGCCAGCAGTCCTGGACTGGGAAGAGAGACCCAGTACTTC
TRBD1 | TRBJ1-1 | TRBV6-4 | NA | CASSESGGWITEAFF | TGTGCCAGCAGTGAGTCAGGGGGCTGGATCACTGAAGCTTTCTTT
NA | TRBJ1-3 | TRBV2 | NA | CASSVEGSGNTIYF | TGTGCCAGCAGTGTGGAGGGCTCTGGAAACACCATATATTTT
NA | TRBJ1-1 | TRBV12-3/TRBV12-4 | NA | CASRGGSAEAFF | TGTGCCAGCCGCGGGGGATCCGCTGAAGCTTTCTTT
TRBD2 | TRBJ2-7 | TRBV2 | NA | CASTRRERSYEQYF | TGTGCCAGCACGAGGCGGGAGAGGTCCTACGAGCAGTACTTC
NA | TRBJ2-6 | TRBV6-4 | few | CASSLSLDDSGANVLTF | TGTGCCAGCAGCCTGAGCCTTGATGACTCTGGGGCCAACGTCCTGACTTTC
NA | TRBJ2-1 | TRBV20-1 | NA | CSASPSSYNEQFF | TGCAGTGCTAGTCCCTCCTCCTACAATGAGCAGTTCTTC
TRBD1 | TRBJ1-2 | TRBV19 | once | CASSWVGTGTDGYTF | TGTGCCAGCTCCTGGGTCGGGACAGGGACCGATGGCTACACCTTC
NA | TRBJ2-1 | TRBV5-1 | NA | CASNTPGTYNEQFF | TGCGCCAGCAACACACCGGGTACCTACAATGAGCAGTTCTTC
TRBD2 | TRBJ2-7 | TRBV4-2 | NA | CASSQGLAYEQYF | TGTGCCAGCAGCCAGGGACTAGCTTACGAGCAGTACTTC
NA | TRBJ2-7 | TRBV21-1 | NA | CASSTGPGGHRDEQYF | TGTGCCAGCAGCACCGGACCAGGGGGCCATCGGGACGAGCAGTACTTC
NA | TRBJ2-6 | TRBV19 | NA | CASTVWAGSGANVLTF | TGTGCCAGTACCGTGTGGGCCGGCTCTGGGGCCAACGTCCTGACTTTC
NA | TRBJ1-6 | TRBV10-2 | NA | CASIQGNSPLHF | TGCGCCAGCATTCAGGGAAATTCACCCCTCCACTTT
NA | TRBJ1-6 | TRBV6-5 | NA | CASREDSSLSHF | TGTGCCAGCAGAGAGGACAGCAGTCTGTCCCACTTT
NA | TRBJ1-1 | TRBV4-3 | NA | CASSQDPGPTEAFF | TGCGCCAGCAGCCAAGATCCAGGGCCCACTGAAGCTTTCTTT
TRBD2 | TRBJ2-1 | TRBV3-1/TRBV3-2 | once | CASSQDKREGHFEQFF | TGTGCCAGCAGCCAAGATAAGCGGGAGGGCCACTTTGAGCAGTTCTTC
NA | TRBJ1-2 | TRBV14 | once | CASSQATEGVLHGYTF | TGTGCCAGCAGCCAAGCCACTGAGGGTGTTCTTCATGGCTACACCTTC
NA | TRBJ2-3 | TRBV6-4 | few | CASRVEGNTDTQYF | TGTGCCAGCCGGGTGGAGGGGAACACAGATACGCAGTATTTT
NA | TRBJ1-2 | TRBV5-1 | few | CASSLEGLQGLGYGYTF | TGCGCCAGCAGCTTGGAGGGGTTGCAGGGTCTGGGCTATGGCTACACCTTC
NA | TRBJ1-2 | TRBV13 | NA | CASSYRVNKNGYTF | TGTGCCAGCAGTTACAGGGTAAATAAGAATGGCTACACCTTC
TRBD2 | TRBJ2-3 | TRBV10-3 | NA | CAISETSGRADTQYF | TGTGCCATCAGTGAAACTAGCGGGAGAGCAGATACGCAGTATTTT
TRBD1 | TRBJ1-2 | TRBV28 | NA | CASRPAGDRGMNYGYTF | TGTGCCAGCAGGCCCGCCGGAGACAGGGGGATGAACTATGGCTACACCTTC
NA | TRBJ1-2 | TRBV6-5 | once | CASSSYGYTF | TGTGCCAGCTCTTCCTATGGCTACACCTTC
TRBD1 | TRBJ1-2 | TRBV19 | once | CASTLWGTERNYGYTF | TGTGCCAGTACCCTGTGGGGGACAGAGAGGAACTATGGCTACACCTTC
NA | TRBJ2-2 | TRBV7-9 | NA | CASSSEGRFGFLRELFF | TGTGCCAGCAGCTCCGAGGGTAGATTCGGGTTTCTAAGGGAGCTGTTTTTT